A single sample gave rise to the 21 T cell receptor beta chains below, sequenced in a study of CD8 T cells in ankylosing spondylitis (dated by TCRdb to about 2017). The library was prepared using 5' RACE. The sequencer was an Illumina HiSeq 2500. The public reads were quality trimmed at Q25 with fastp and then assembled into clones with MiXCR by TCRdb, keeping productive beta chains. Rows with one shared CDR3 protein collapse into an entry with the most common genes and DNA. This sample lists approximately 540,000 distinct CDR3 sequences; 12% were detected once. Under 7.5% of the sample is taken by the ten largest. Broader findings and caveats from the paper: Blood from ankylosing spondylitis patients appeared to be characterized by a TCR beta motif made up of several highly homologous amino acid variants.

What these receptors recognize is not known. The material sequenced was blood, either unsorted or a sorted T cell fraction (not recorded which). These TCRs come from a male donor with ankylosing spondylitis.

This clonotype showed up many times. As DNA, the CDR3 is TGTGCCAGCAGCCCACCGGTAGGTGATACGCAGTATTTT. Encoded protein: CASSPPVGDTQYF. The rearrangement links TRBV9 to TRBJ2-3; D is undetermined. The germline V gene encodes CDR1 SGDLS and CDR2 YYNGEE. With 4 bases removed from V and 6 bases from J, the gap between germline ends came to 12 bases. The length of the CDR3 is 13 residues.

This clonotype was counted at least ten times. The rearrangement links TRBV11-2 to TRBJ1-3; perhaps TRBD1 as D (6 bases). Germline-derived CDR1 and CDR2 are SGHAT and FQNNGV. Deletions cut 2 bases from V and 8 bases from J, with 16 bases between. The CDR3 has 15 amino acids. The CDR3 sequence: CASSLLGARADTIYF. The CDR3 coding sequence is TGTGCCAGCAGCTTATTGGGGGCCCGAGCGGACACCATATATTTT.

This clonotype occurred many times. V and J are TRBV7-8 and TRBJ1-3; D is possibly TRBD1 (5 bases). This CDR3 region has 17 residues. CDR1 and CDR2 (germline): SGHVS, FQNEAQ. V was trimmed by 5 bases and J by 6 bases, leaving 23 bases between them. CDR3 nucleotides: TGTGCCAGCAGCACCCCTCTGCTAATGGGGGGTAAAAACACCATATATTTT. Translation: CASSTPLLMGGKNTIYF. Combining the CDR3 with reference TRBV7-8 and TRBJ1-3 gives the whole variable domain GAGVSQSPRYKVAKRGQDVALRCDPISGHVSLFWYQQALGQGPEFLTYFQNEAQLDKSGLPSDRFFAERPEGSVSTLKIQRTQQEDSAVYLCASSTPLLMGGKNTIYFGEGSWLTVV.

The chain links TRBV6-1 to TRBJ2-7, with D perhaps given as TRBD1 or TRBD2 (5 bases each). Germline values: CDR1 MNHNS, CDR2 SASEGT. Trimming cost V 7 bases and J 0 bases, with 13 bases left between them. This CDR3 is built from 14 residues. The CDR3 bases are TGTGCCAGCATGGGGACGTCGAGCTCCTACGAGCAGTACTTC. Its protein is CASMGTSSSYEQYF.

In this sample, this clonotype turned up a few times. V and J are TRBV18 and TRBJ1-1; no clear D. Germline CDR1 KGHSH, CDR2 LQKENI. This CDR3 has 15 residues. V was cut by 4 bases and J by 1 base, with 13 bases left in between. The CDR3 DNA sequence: TGTGCCAGCTCACGCCCGCCCGGCGAGAACACTGAAGCTTTCTTT. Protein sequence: CASSRPPGENTEAFF.

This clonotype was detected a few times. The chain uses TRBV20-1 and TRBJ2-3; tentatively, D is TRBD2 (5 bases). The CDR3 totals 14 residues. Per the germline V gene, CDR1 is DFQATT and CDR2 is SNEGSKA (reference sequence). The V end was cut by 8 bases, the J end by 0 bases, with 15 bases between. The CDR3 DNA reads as TGCAGTCTCAAAGCGGTCTTGAGCACAGATACGCAGTATTTT. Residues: CSLKAVLSTDTQYF.

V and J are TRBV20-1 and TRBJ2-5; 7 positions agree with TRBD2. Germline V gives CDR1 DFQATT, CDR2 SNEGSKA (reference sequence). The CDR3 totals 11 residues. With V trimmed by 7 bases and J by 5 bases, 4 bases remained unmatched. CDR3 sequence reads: CSVRGGETQYF. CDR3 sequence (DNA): TGCAGTGTGAGGGGAGGGGAGACCCAGTACTTC.

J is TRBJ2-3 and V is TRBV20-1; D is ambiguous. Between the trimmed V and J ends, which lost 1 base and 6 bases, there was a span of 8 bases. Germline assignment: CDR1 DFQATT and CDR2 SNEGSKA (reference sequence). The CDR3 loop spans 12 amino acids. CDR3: CSARGYTDTQYF. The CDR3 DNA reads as TGCAGTGCTAGAGGTTACACTGATACGCAGTATTTT.

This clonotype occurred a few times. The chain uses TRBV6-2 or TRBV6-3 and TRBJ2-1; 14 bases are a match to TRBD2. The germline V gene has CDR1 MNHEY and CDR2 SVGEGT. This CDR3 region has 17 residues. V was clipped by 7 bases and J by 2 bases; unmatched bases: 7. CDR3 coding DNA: TGTGCCAGCACGGGACTAGCGGGAGCGAAACCCTACAATGAGCAGTTCTTC. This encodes CASTGLAGAKPYNEQFF.

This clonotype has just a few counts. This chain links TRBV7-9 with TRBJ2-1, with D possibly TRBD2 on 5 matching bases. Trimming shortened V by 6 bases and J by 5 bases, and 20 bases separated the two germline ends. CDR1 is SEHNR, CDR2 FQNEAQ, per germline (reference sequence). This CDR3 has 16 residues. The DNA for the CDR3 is TGTGCCAGCAGTCGGGGTGGCGGTAGCGTGAACAATGAGCAGTTCTTC. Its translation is CASSRGGGSVNNEQFF.

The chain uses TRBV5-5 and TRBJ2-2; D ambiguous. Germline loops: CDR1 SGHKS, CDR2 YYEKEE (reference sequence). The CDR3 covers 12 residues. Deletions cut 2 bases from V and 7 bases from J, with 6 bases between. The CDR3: CASSFLVGELFF. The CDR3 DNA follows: TGTGCCAGCAGCTTCCTTGTCGGGGAGCTGTTTTTT. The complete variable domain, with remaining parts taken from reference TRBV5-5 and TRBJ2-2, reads DAGVTQSPTHLIKTRGQQVTLRCSPISGHKSVSWYQQVLGQGPQFIFQYYEKEERGRGNFPDRFSARQFPNYSSELNVNALLLGDSALYLCASSFLVGELFFGEGSRLTVL.

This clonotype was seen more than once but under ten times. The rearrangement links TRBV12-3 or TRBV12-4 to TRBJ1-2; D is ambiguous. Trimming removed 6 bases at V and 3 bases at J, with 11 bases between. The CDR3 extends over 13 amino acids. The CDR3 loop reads CASRGETDYGYTF. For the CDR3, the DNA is TGTGCCAGCAGAGGAGAGACCGACTATGGCTACACCTTC.

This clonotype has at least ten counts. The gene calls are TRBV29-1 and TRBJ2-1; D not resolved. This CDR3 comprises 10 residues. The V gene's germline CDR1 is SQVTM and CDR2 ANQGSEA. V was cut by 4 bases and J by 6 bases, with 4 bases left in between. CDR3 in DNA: TGCAGCGTTGGCACCAATGAGCAGTTCTTC. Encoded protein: CSVGTNEQFF.

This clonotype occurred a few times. CDR3 DNA sequence: TGTGCAAGCGGGCGACAGTCTGGAAACACCATATATTTT. Translated, it gives CASGRQSGNTIYF. This chain connects TRBV2 to TRBJ1-3; TRBD1 might be the D (5 bases). The V gene's germline CDR1 is SNHLY and CDR2 FYNNEI. This CDR3 is built from 13 residues.

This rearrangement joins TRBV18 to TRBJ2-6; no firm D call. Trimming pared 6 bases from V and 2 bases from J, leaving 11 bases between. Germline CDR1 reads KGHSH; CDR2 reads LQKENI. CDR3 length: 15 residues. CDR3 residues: CASSYGSPGANVLTF. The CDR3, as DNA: TGTGCCAGCTCCTACGGGTCTCCTGGGGCCAACGTCCTGACTTTC. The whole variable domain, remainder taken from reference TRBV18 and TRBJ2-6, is NAGVMQNPRHLVRRRGQEARLRCSPMKGHSHVYWYRQLPEEGLKFMVYLQKENIIDESGMPKERFSAEFPKEGPSILRIQQVVRGDSAAYFCASSYGSPGANVLTFGAGSRLTVL.

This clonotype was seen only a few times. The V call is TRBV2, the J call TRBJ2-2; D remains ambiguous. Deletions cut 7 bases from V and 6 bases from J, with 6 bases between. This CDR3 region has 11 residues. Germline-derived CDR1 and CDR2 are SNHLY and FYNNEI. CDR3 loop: CASKLPGELFF. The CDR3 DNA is TGTGCCAGCAAATTGCCCGGGGAGCTGTTTTTT. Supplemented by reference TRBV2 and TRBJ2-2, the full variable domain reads EPEVTQTPSHQVTQMGQEVILRCVPISNHLYFYWYRQILGQKVEFLVSFYNNEISEKSEIFDDQFSVERPDGSNFTLKIRSTKLEDSAMYFCASKLPGELFFGEGSRLTVL.

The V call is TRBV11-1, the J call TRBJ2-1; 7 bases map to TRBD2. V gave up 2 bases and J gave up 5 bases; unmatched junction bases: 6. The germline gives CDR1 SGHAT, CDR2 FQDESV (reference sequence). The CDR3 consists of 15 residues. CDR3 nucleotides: TGTGCCAGCAGCTTATGGGGCGGGAGAAACAATGAGCAGTTCTTC. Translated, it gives CASSLWGGRNNEQFF. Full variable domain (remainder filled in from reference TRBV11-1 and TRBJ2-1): EAEVAQSPRYKITEKSQAVAFWCDPISGHATLYWYRQILGQGPELLVQFQDESVVDDSQLPKDRFSAERLKGVDSTLKIQPAELGDSAMYLCASSLWGGRNNEQFFGPGTRLTVL.

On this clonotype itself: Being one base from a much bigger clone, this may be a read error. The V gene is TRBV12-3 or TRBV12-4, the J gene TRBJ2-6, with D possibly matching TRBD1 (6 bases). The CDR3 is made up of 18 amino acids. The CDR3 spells CACSPRDTWSSGANVLTF. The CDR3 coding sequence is TGTGCCTGCAGTCCTCGGGACACTTGGAGCTCTGGGGCCAACGTCCTGACTTTC.

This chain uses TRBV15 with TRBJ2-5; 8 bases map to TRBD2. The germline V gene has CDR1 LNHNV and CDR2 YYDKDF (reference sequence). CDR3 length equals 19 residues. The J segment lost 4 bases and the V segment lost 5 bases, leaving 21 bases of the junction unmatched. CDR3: CATSPSFYDLMAGGETQYF. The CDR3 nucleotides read TGTGCCACCAGCCCCAGTTTTTATGACTTGATGGCGGGAGGAGAGACCCAGTACTTC.

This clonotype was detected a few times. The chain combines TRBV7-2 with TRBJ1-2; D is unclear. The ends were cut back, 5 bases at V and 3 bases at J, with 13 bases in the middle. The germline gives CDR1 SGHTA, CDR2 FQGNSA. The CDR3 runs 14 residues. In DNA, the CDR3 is TGTGCCAGCAGCCCCTCCCAGAATGACTATGGCTACACCTTC. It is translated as CASSPSQNDYGYTF.

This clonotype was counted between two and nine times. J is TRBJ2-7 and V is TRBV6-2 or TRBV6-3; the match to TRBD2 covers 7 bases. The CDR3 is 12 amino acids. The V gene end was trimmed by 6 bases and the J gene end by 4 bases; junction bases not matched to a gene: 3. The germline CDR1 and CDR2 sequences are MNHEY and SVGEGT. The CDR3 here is CASSPGRYEQYV. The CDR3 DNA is TGTGCCAGCAGCCCCGGGAGGTACGAGCAGTACGTC.